The 20 T cell receptor beta chains given below trace back to one sample, sequenced in a study of T cells in tumors and immune-related adverse events. Assay: immunoSEQ multiplex PCR; the TCRdb copy retains only in-frame clones and omits some. This table has roughly 4,700 clones, about two thirds appearing once. The sequencing used gut tissue, collected from a patient treated with anti-PD-1 therapy. These receptors were taken from a female donor with metastatic renal cell carcinoma.

The gene calls are TRBV4-2 and TRBJ2-7; tentative D call: TRBD2 (6 bases). The CDR3 is made up of 14 amino acids. Germline V gene sequence: CDR1 LGHNA, CDR2 YNFKEQ. The V and J ends lost 1 base and 4 bases respectively, with 11 bases between them. CDR3 loop: CASSQALAGYEQYF. Here the CDR3 DNA reads TGTGCCAGCAGCCAAGCACTAGCAGGGTACGAGCAGTACTTC.

This chain joins TRBV4-2 and TRBJ2-6; the D is unclear. The V end was cut by 0 bases, the J end by 1 base, with 13 bases between. Germline CDR1 and CDR2: LGHNA and YNFKEQ. The CDR3 contains 18 residues. The chain's CDR3 is CASSQDVLWSSGANVLTF. For the CDR3, the DNA is TGTGCCAGCAGCCAAGACGTCCTGTGGTCGTCTGGGGCCAACGTCCTGACTTTC.

CDR3 region: CASSLVGGTTGELFF. In DNA form, the CDR3 reads TGTGCCAGCAGCTTAGTAGGGGGTACCACCGGGGAGCTGTTTTTT. The chain links TRBV11-3 to TRBJ2-2; weak D call: TRBD1 (6 bases). Germline loops: CDR1 SGHNT, CDR2 YENEEA. Trimming took 1 base from V and 4 from J, leaving 10 bases between them. The CDR3 spans 15 residues.

Here the CDR3 reads CASRGVQETQYF. DNA of the CDR3: TGTGCCAGCAGAGGAGTACAAGAGACCCAGTACTTC. The V gene is TRBV27, the J gene TRBJ2-5; D call uncertain. The ends were cut back, 6 bases at V and 2 bases at J, with 7 bases in the middle. The CDR3 runs to 12 residues. Germline V gene lookup returns CDR1 MNHEY and CDR2 SMNVEV (reference sequence).

J is TRBJ1-4 and V is TRBV19; TRBD1 matches at 10 bases. The V segment lost 8 bases and the J segment 8 bases; nucleotides outside the gene matches: 8. The CDR3 length is 14 residues. In germline, CDR1 is LNHDA, CDR2 SQIVND (reference sequence). CDR3 in DNA: TGTGCCAGTTTGTTACAGGGACAGGGGGAAAAACTGTTTTTT. Translating gives CASLLQGQGEKLFF. Combining the CDR3 with reference TRBV19 and TRBJ1-4 gives the whole variable domain DGGITQSPKYLFRKEGQNVTLSCEQNLNHDAMYWYRQDPGQGLRLIYYSQIVNDFQKGDIAEGYSVSREKKESFPLTVTSAQKNPTAFYLCASLLQGQGEKLFFGSGTQLSVL.

CDR3 DNA: TGTGCCAACAAAGGGAGGGAATCCTACAATGAGCAGTTCTTC. Protein product: CANKGRESYNEQFF. This chain connects TRBV28 to TRBJ2-1; 7 nucleotides line up with TRBD2. The V segment lost 10 bases and the J segment 1 base; nucleotides outside the gene matches: 7. Germline V gene data show CDR1 as MDHEN and CDR2 as SYDVKM. The CDR3 consists of 14 residues.

Concerning this clone: Additional DNA sequences in this sample encode the identical CDR3. This chain uses TRBV5-4 with TRBJ1-2; D unresolved. Trimming left V 2 bases short and J 6 bases short, with 11 bases between. Germline loops: CDR1 SGHNT, CDR2 YYREEE (reference sequence). CDR3 length: 13 amino acids. The CDR3 loop is CASSLVSGNGYTF. CDR3 coding DNA: TGTGCCAGCAGCTTAGTATCTGGGAATGGCTACACCTTC.

The V gene is TRBV7-8, the J gene TRBJ2-6, with a weak D call TRBD2 (6 bases). Germline V gene data show CDR1 as SGHVS and CDR2 as FQNEAQ. This CDR3 spans 18 amino acids. V was pared by 5 bases and J by 9 bases, with 26 bases between. The CDR3 coding sequence is TGTGCCAGCAGCCCTTTCCCGGGGGTGGAAAGTAAAGGCAACGTCCTGACTTTC. Its translation is CASSPFPGVESKGNVLTF.

J is TRBJ1-1 and V is TRBV15, with TRBD1 matching 9 bases. This CDR3 has 17 amino acids. The germline V gene encodes CDR1 LNHNV and CDR2 YYDKDF (reference sequence). Trimming at V came to 1 base and at J to 5 bases, leaving 11 bases not matched to a gene. The CDR3 nucleotides are TGTGCCACCAGCAGAGCGTTGGACAGGGGAGTATGGACTGAAGCTTTCTTT. Translation gives CATSRALDRGVWTEAFF. The entire variable domain, with the rest obtained from reference TRBV15 and TRBJ1-1, is as follows: DAMVIQNPRYQVTQFGKPVTLSCSQTLNHNVMYWYQQKSSQAPKLLFHYYDKDFNNEADTPDNFQSRRPNTSFCFLDIRSPGLGDTAMYLCATSRALDRGVWTEAFFGQGTRLTVV.

The J gene is TRBJ2-5, the V gene TRBV5-4; TRBD2 matches 10 bases. There are 18 residues in the CDR3. The germline V gene encodes CDR1 SGHNT and CDR2 YYREEE (reference sequence). V was clipped by 2 bases and J by 2 bases; unmatched bases: 12. In DNA, the CDR3 is TGTGCCAGCAGCTTCACGAAGCGGGGGGGCCGCAAGCAAGAGACCCAGTACTTC. This encodes CASSFTKRGGRKQETQYF.

This clone has just a few counts. The chain employs TRBV6-4 and TRBJ2-3; D not resolved. The CDR3 length is 14 residues. Trimming removed 1 base at V and 7 bases at J, with 12 bases between. Germline loops: CDR1 MRHNA, CDR2 SNTAGT. The CDR3 spells CASSDLAGGYTQYF. In nucleotides, the CDR3 is TGTGCCAGCAGTGACTTGGCTGGTGGGTATACGCAGTATTTT.

The chain employs TRBV5-4 and TRBJ2-7, with D perhaps matching TRBD1 (6 bases). Germline V CDR1 and CDR2: SGHNT, YYREEE (reference sequence). The CDR3 is made up of 14 amino acids. The ends were cut back, 0 bases at V and 2 bases at J, with 9 bases in the middle. In DNA form, the CDR3 reads TGTGCCAGCAGCTTGGACCCAGGGGCCTACGAGCAGTACTTC. Translating gives CASSLDPGAYEQYF. Based on the CDR3 plus reference TRBV5-4 and TRBJ2-7, the full variable domain is ETGVTQSPTHLIKTRGQQVTLRCSSQSGHNTVSWYQQALGQGPQFIFQYYREEENGRGNFPPRFSGLQFPNYSSELNVNALELDDSALYLCASSLDPGAYEQYFGPGTRLTVT.

The chain is built from TRBV19 and TRBJ2-1; TRBD2 agrees at 15 bases. Germline CDR1 and CDR2: LNHDA and SQIVND (reference sequence). Trimming took 1 base from V and 6 from J; bases not matched to a gene: 7. This CDR3 comprises 18 residues. This CDR3 reads CASSIAGLAGGRGNEQFF. The CDR3 DNA reads as TGTGCCAGTAGTATAGCGGGACTAGCGGGGGGTAGAGGCAATGAGCAGTTCTTC. Combining the CDR3 with reference TRBV19 and TRBJ2-1 gives the whole variable domain DGGITQSPKYLFRKEGQNVTLSCEQNLNHDAMYWYRQDPGQGLRLIYYSQIVNDFQKGDIAEGYSVSREKKESFPLTVTSAQKNPTAFYLCASSIAGLAGGRGNEQFFGPGTRLTVL.

The table lists this clone with a few counts. The chain combines TRBV5-1 with TRBJ2-7; D is undetermined. Germline V gene lookup returns CDR1 SGHRS and CDR2 YFSETQ. This CDR3 has 14 amino acids. V was shortened by 0 bases and J by 0 bases, with 7 bases between the two germline ends. CDR3 in amino acids: CASSLGLISYEQYF. The CDR3 nucleotides read TGCGCCAGCAGCTTGGGACTTATCTCCTACGAGCAGTACTTC.

This clone was seen a single time. The chain employs TRBV7-2 and TRBJ2-1; D may be TRBD1 or TRBD2 (5 bases each). Germline V gene data show CDR1 as SGHTA and CDR2 as FQGNSA. V lost 8 bases and J lost 5, with 13 bases in between. The CDR3 covers 13 residues. For the CDR3, the DNA is TGTGCCAGCGGTACGGGACCAAACAATGAGCAGTTCTTC. It translates to CASGTGPNNEQFF.

The chain couples TRBV29-1 to TRBJ1-1; D is ambiguous. Trimming removed 0 bases at V and 4 bases at J, with 6 bases between. The length of the CDR3 is 12 residues. Germline lookup yields CDR1 SQVTM and CDR2 ANQGSEA. The CDR3: CSVEERGTEAFF. The DNA for the CDR3 is TGCAGCGTTGAAGAGAGAGGCACTGAAGCTTTCTTT.

This clone has more than one count but fewer than ten. V is TRBV7-6 and J is TRBJ1-2; D gene unclear. The V end lost 5 bases, the J end lost 4 bases, and 11 bases lay between the germline ends. This CDR3 is 13 amino acids long. Per the germline V gene, CDR1 is SGHVS and CDR2 is FNYEAQ. DNA of the CDR3: TGTGCCAGCAGCCCGGGGAGGGCCTATGGCTACACCTTC. It is translated as CASSPGRAYGYTF.

CDR3 residues: CASSLGAGPGETQYF. The CDR3 DNA is TGTGCCAGCAGCTTAGGAGCAGGGCCGGGGGAGACCCAGTACTTC. The V and J genes are TRBV11-3 and TRBJ2-5; D tentatively reads TRBD1 or TRBD2 (5 bases each). The CDR3 covers 15 residues. V was clipped by 1 base and J by 5 bases, with 14 bases between them. Germline V gene lookup returns CDR1 SGHNT and CDR2 YENEEA.

There are a few counts of this clone. The genes are TRBV5-1 and TRBJ2-1; 11 bases map to TRBD2. The CDR3 totals 16 residues. The germline V gene encodes CDR1 SGHRS and CDR2 YFSETQ. With 4 bases clipped from V and 4 bases from J, the junction kept 7 bases outside the gene matches. The CDR3 reads CASSPAGLAEYNEQFF. The DNA of the CDR3 is TGCGCCAGCAGCCCCGCGGGACTAGCGGAGTACAATGAGCAGTTCTTC.

The J gene is TRBJ2-3, the V gene TRBV27, with TRBD1 as a possible D gene (6 bases). The CDR3 spans 16 residues. Germline CDR1 is MNHEY and CDR2 is SMNVEV (reference sequence). V was shortened by 4 bases and J by 2 bases, with 16 bases between the two germline ends. CDR3 DNA: TGTGCCAGCAGTTCGGCCGGGACAAGATACACAGATACGCAGTATTTT. Translated, it gives CASSSAGTRYTDTQYF.